The 21 T cell receptor beta chains reported below all come from one sample, sequenced in a study of blood T cell repertoires in COVID-19. Sequenced by immunoSEQ multiplex PCR; TCRdb stores in-frame clones only, minus some. The sample holds 65,000 to 80,000 clones, 85% to 90% seen once. Sequencing was done on a sample of peripheral blood. All receptors come from a man aged 45-60 years with active COVID-19.

This chain links TRBV3-1 (or the pseudogene TRBV3-2) with TRBJ1-1, with a possible D match to TRBD1 (6 bases). Deletions cut 4 bases from V and 1 base from J, with 13 bases between. CDR3 length: 15 amino acids. Germline assignment: CDR1 LGHDT and CDR2 YNNKEL (reference sequence). CDR3 nucleotides: TGTGCCAGCAGCCTTCCGAGGGGGGGGAACACTGAAGCTTTCTTT. Amino acid sequence: CASSLPRGGNTEAFF.

V usage is TRBV27 and J usage is TRBJ2-6; possible D gene TRBD2, 5 bases. V was cut by 1 base and J by 2 bases, with 9 bases left in between. The CDR3 has 16 residues. The germline CDR1 and CDR2 sequences are MNHEY and SMNVEV (reference sequence). The CDR3 here is CASSLFGKAGANVLTF. CDR3 nucleotides: TGTGCCAGCAGTTTATTCGGGAAGGCTGGGGCCAACGTCCTGACTTTC.

The DNA for the CDR3 is TGTGCCAGCAGCTTAGCACAGAGCTACAATGAGCAGTTCTTC. Translating it yields CASSLAQSYNEQFF. The V and J genes are TRBV7-2 and TRBJ2-1; no reliable D call. The CDR3 is made up of 14 amino acids. Trimming removed 0 bases from V and 3 bases from J, with 6 bases in between. CDR1 and CDR2 (germline): SGHTA, FQGNSA.

V is TRBV7-2 and J is TRBJ2-2, with TRBD1 as a possible D gene (6 bases). With 3 bases removed from V and 4 bases from J, the gap between germline ends came to 9 bases. This CDR3 has 14 amino acids. Germline V gene sequence: CDR1 SGHTA, CDR2 FQGNSA. The CDR3 here is CASSFQGSTGELFF. CDR3 coding DNA: TGTGCCAGCAGCTTTCAGGGGTCCACCGGGGAGCTGTTTTTT.

V usage is TRBV6-5 and J usage is TRBJ1-2; TRBD1 matches 11 bases. Germline values: CDR1 MNHEY, CDR2 SVGAGI. With V trimmed by 8 bases and J by 8 bases, 13 bases remained unmatched. CDR3 length equals 15 residues. CDR3 DNA sequence: TGTGCCAGCCGAAACACGGGACAGGGGGTGGAGGGCTACACCTTC. Its translation: CASRNTGQGVEGYTF.

The chain links TRBV6-6 to TRBJ1-1; 10 bases fit TRBD1. V lost 5 bases and J lost 2; bases outside the gene matches: 8. Germline V CDR1 and CDR2: MNHNY, SVGAGI (reference sequence). The CDR3 extends over 16 amino acids. The CDR3, as DNA: TGTGCCAGCAGTCATCCGGGACAGGGGCCCAACACTGAAGCTTTCTTT. Translated, it gives CASSHPGQGPNTEAFF.

The chain joins TRBV5-4 to TRBJ1-4; 7 nucleotides match TRBD1. Losses at the gene ends were 3 bases for V and 7 bases for J; bases not matched to a gene: 3. The CDR3 is 13 amino acids. Germline assignment: CDR1 SGHNT and CDR2 YYREEE (reference sequence). CDR3 region: CASSSRQGEKLFF. CDR3 coding DNA: TGTGCCAGCAGCTCGCGACAGGGTGAAAAACTGTTTTTT.

The chain joins TRBV19 to TRBJ1-1; D remains unclear. This CDR3 is built from 13 residues. V was clipped by 9 bases and J by 2 bases, with 13 bases between them. The germline V gene encodes CDR1 LNHDA and CDR2 SQIVND (reference sequence). CDR3: CASKPSLNTEAFF. CDR3 bases: TGTGCCAGCAAACCCTCACTTAACACTGAAGCTTTCTTT. The variable domain in full, with the rest retrieved from reference TRBV19 and TRBJ1-1, is DGGITQSPKYLFRKEGQNVTLSCEQNLNHDAMYWYRQDPGQGLRLIYYSQIVNDFQKGDIAEGYSVSREKKESFPLTVTSAQKNPTAFYLCASKPSLNTEAFFGQGTRLTVV.

The rearrangement joins TRBV5-1 to TRBJ2-1; TRBD2 matches at 13 bases. The germline V gene encodes CDR1 SGHRS and CDR2 YFSETQ. This CDR3 comprises 14 residues. The J segment lost 7 bases and the V segment lost 3 bases, leaving 1 base of the junction unmatched. CDR3: CASSSGLAGNEQFF. CDR3 coding DNA: TGCGCCAGCAGCTCGGGACTAGCGGGGAATGAGCAGTTCTTC.

The V gene is TRBV27, the J gene TRBJ2-5; the match to TRBD2 covers 7 bases. The CDR3 is 17 residues long. The germline CDR1 and CDR2 sequences are MNHEY and SMNVEV (reference sequence). V trimming: 2 bases; J trimming: 4 bases; junction bases outside the gene matches: 13. CDR3 bases: TGTGCCAGCAGTTTAAGCGGGTCTCTAGCGGCCCCAGAGACCCAGTACTTC. This encodes CASSLSGSLAAPETQYF.

CDR3 nucleotides: TGTGCCAGCAGCTTTACCGGGACAGGGGTAAATGAGCAGTTCTTC. Its protein product is CASSFTGTGVNEQFF. This chain links TRBV7-3 with TRBJ2-1; 10 bases agree with TRBD1. The germline gives CDR1 SGHTA, CDR2 FQGTGA. The CDR3 contains 15 residues. V trimming: 3 bases; J trimming: 7 bases; junction bases outside the gene matches: 6.

The chain couples TRBV7-3 to TRBJ2-1; perhaps TRBD2 as D (6 bases). With 2 bases removed from V and 6 bases from J, the gap between germline ends came to 11 bases. This CDR3 spans 14 amino acids. CDR1 SGHTA and CDR2 FQGTGA come from the germline V gene. CDR3 residues: CASSLAGGTNEQFF. In DNA form, the CDR3 reads TGTGCCAGCAGCTTAGCGGGCGGGACCAATGAGCAGTTCTTC.

V gene TRBV7-2 combines with J gene TRBJ2-1, with TRBD1 identical over 9 bases. The CDR3 is made up of 15 amino acids. Germline-derived CDR1 and CDR2 are SGHTA and FQGNSA. With V trimmed by 5 bases and J by 5 bases, 7 bases remained unmatched. CDR3 nucleotides: TGTGCCAGCAGCCTGGGACAGGGCTATCACAATGAGCAGTTCTTC. Translating gives CASSLGQGYHNEQFF.

V usage is TRBV30 and J usage is TRBJ2-7; D gene ambiguous. V was trimmed by 8 bases and J by 3 bases, leaving 11 bases between them. Germline lookup yields CDR1 GTSNPN and CDR2 SVGIG (reference sequence). CDR3 length: 11 residues. This chain's CDR3 is CAGKLNYEQYF. In DNA, the CDR3 is TGTGCCGGGAAGCTGAACTACGAGCAGTACTTC. The complete variable domain, with remaining parts taken from reference TRBV30 and TRBJ2-7, reads SQTIHQWPATLVQPVGSPLSLECTVEGTSNPNLYWYRQAAGRGLQLLFYSVGIGQISSEVPQNLSASRPQDRQFILSSKKLLLSDSGFYLCAGKLNYEQYFGPGTRLTVT.

V and J are TRBV28 and TRBJ2-1, with 9 bases lining up with TRBD2. The CDR3 has 15 residues. Germline lookup yields CDR1 MDHEN and CDR2 SYDVKM. The J segment lost 9 bases and the V segment lost 3 bases, leaving 9 bases of the junction unmatched. CDR3 in DNA: TGTGCCAGCAGTTTTGATGTAGCGGGAGTAATTGAGCAGTTCTTC. It specifies CASSFDVAGVIEQFF.

The V and J genes are TRBV5-1 and TRBJ1-4, with 9 bases identical to TRBD1. This CDR3 spans 15 amino acids. J gave up 8 bases and V 4 bases, and 9 bases lay outside the gene matches. Germline CDR1 and CDR2: SGHRS and YFSETQ. CDR3 coding DNA: TGCGCCAGCAGCGGAACCGGGACAGGGCTAGAAAAACTGTTTTTT. It encodes CASSGTGTGLEKLFF.

The rearrangement joins TRBV4-2 to TRBJ2-7, with TRBD1 matching over 8 bases. From germline, CDR1 is LGHNA and CDR2 YNFKEQ. The CDR3 loop spans 15 amino acids. The junction had 8 bases not matched to a gene; V was cut back by 1 base and J by 6 bases. The CDR3 reads CASSQGWTGSSEQYF. The CDR3 DNA reads as TGTGCCAGCAGCCAAGGCTGGACAGGGTCTAGCGAGCAGTACTTC.

This sequence joins TRBV3-1 (or the pseudogene TRBV3-2) and TRBJ2-3; TRBD2 aligns across 11 bases. V gave up 5 bases and J gave up 0 bases; unmatched junction bases: 7. This CDR3 comprises 17 residues. The germline V gene encodes CDR1 LGHDT and CDR2 YNNKEL (reference sequence). Here the CDR3 DNA reads TGTGCCAGCAGCGCACTAGCGGGGGCAATTAGCACAGATACGCAGTATTTT. The encoded protein is CASSALAGAISTDTQYF.

The J gene is TRBJ2-5, the V gene TRBV19, with D possibly TRBD2 on 6 matching bases. Between the trimmed V and J ends, which lost 1 base and 4 bases, there was a span of 10 bases. The CDR3 extends over 14 amino acids. Germline CDR1 is LNHDA and CDR2 is SQIVND (reference sequence). The CDR3 is CASSIGGLVETQYF. The CDR3, as DNA: TGTGCCAGTAGTATAGGGGGACTCGTAGAGACCCAGTACTTC.

The chain employs TRBV2 and TRBJ1-1; no definite D call. The CDR3 runs to 13 residues. Germline V gives CDR1 SNHLY, CDR2 FYNNEI. The V and J ends lost 3 bases and 3 bases respectively, with 8 bases between them. The CDR3 nucleotides are TGTGCCAGCAGTGAGCGTGAGCACACTGAAGCTTTCTTT. This gives the protein CASSEREHTEAFF.

The chain carries TRBV18 and TRBJ2-3; D not resolved. The CDR3 covers 14 residues. Trimming took off 3 bases at V and 4 bases at J, with 11 bases between the two ends. Germline CDR1 and CDR2: KGHSH and LQKENI. CDR3 sequence reads: CASSPPTRADTQYF. The DNA of the CDR3 is TGTGCCAGCTCACCCCCCACCCGGGCAGATACGCAGTATTTT.